This T cell receptor beta chain appears in the sequencing data of a study of OX40 agonist ivuxolimab in advanced cancers. On the study more broadly: Given to patients was ivuxolimab, an agonistic anti-OX40 (CD134) antibody. Partial responses were achieved by three patients, of whom one had hepatocellular carcinoma and two had cutaneous melanoma. Points from the study as a whole: Compared with CD4+, CD8+ T cells on average had more expanded clones. Within 6 weeks, CD4+ and CD8+ blood T cells expanded clonally at 0.1 to 3.0 mg/kg.

On this clone itself: The antigen is undetermined.

CDR3 length: 13 residues. V lost 5 bases and J lost 1, with 5 bases in between. Germline V gene sequence: CDR1 SGHTA, CDR2 FQGNSA. The table came from immunoSEQ multiplex PCR; TCRdb's copy has only in-frame clones and leaves some out. The table has 120,000 or so clones, just over 90% seen once; the top ten hold about 0.14%. The chain is built from TRBV7-2 and TRBJ2-2; no definite D call. Sequenced here: CD4+ or CD8+ T cells sorted from blood, sampled in a trial of the OX40 agonist ivuxolimab. The TCR originated in an adult with an advanced solid tumor such as melanoma, head and neck, liver or kidney cancer. This chain's CDR3 is CASSARNTGELFF. The CDR3, as DNA: TGTGCCAGCAGCGCACGGAACACCGGGGAGCTGTTTTTT.